Listed below are T cell receptor beta chains from one sample, sequenced in a study of shared clonotypes between healthy human individuals. Generated by immunoSEQ multiplex PCR, the TCRdb table keeps only in-frame clones and is missing some. The sample carries 2 million to 3 million clones, 80% to 95% recorded once. The sequencing sample was made of naive CD4+ T cells from PBMCs. The receptors originated from a man younger than 35 in good health. Some clones in this sample may be carry-over from other donors' samples. Both conserved end residues are part of each CDR3. The order of the fields is D gene, V gene, J gene, clone size, CDR3 protein, CDR3 DNA. The D gene is left open where the match is weak. The listing skips clone size in some rows; elsewhere it reads once, few, many or a size class.

.	TRBV7-8	TRBJ1-5	.	CASSRALQVLPLYNQPQHF	TGTGCCAGCAGCCGAGCTCTACAGGTTTTACCCTTATACAATCAGCCCCAGCATTTT
TRBD1	TRBV29-1	TRBJ2-1	.	CSVATGKRNEQFF	TGCAGCGTCGCGACAGGGAAAAGAAATGAGCAGTTCTTC
.	TRBV7-9	TRBJ2-7	.	CASSTFEGGGNEQYF	TGTGCCAGCAGCACGTTTGAGGGGGGAGGGAACGAGCAGTACTTC
.	TRBV5-1	TRBJ1-2	.	CASGQDRLGGYTF	TGCGCCAGCGGTCAGGACCGGCTAGGAGGCTACACCTTC
TRBD2	TRBV18	TRBJ2-2	.	CASSQGPGLAVGELFF	TGTGCCAGCTCACAAGGTCCGGGACTAGCTGTCGGGGAGCTGTTTTTT
.	TRBV9	TRBJ1-5	.	CASSVGFGQNQPQHF	TGTGCCAGCAGCGTAGGATTCGGACAAAATCAGCCCCAGCATTTT
.	TRBV5-1	TRBJ2-5	.	CASSLGGWETQYF	TGCGCCAGCAGCTTGGGAGGGTGGGAGACCCAGTACTTC
.	TRBV18	TRBJ2-1	once	CASSQQNEQFF	TGTGCCAGCTCACAACAAAATGAGCAGTTCTTC
.	TRBV7-2	TRBJ1-2	.	CASSLDWANYGYTF	TGTGCCAGCAGCTTAGACTGGGCTAACTATGGCTACACCTTC
TRBD1	TRBV27	TRBJ1-1	once	CASTPTGTGDTEAFF	TGTGCCAGCACCCCAACCGGGACAGGCGACACTGAAGCTTTCTTT
TRBD2	TRBV6-5	TRBJ2-1	.	CASSSRSGRAYNEQFF	TGTGCCAGCAGTTCCCGATCCGGGAGGGCCTACAATGAGCAGTTCTTC
.	TRBV15	TRBJ2-2	.	CATSGGGAGTGELFF	TGTGCCACCAGCGGAGGAGGGGCAGGCACCGGGGAGCTGTTTTTT
TRBD1	TRBV9	TRBJ1-2	.	CASSGRDRLGYGYTF	TGTGCCAGCAGCGGCCGGGACAGGTTAGGCTATGGCTACACCTTC
.	TRBV2	TRBJ2-5	.	CARAGKETQYF	TGTGCCAGGGCCGGGAAAGAGACCCAGTACTTC
TRBD2	TRBV5-4	TRBJ2-3	once	CASSRAGGKSTDTQYF	TGTGCCAGCAGCCGGGCGGGAGGCAAAAGCACAGATACGCAGTATTTT
.	TRBV9	TRBJ1-2	.	CASSASGTRDPYGYTF	TGTGCCAGCAGCGCCTCGGGAACCAGAGACCCCTATGGCTACACCTTC
.	TRBV5-6	TRBJ2-1	.	CASSFSPYNEQFF	TGTGCCAGCAGCTTCTCTCCCTACAATGAGCAGTTCTTC
TRBD2	TRBV6-5	TRBJ2-3	once	CASSFVGTSGTDTQYF	TGTGCCAGCAGTTTCGTCGGGACTAGCGGCACAGATACGCAGTATTTT
.	TRBV29-1	TRBJ2-7	.	CSVSFANYEQYF	TGCAGCGTTAGCTTCGCTAACTACGAGCAGTACTTC
TRBD2	TRBV7-3	TRBJ2-2	.	CASSLLAGDTGELFF	TGTGCCAGCAGCCTCCTAGCGGGAGACACCGGGGAGCTGTTTTTT
.	TRBV7-2	TRBJ1-1	.	CASSLVSSKNTEAFF	TGTGCCAGCAGCTTAGTTTCAAGCAAGAACACTGAAGCTTTCTTT
.	TRBV7-2	TRBJ1-2	.	CASSLVQTFYGYTF	TGTGCCAGCAGCTTAGTACAGACCTTCTATGGCTACACCTTC
.	TRBV30	TRBJ1-6	.	CAGHWSSYNSPLHF	TGTGCCGGTCACTGGAGCTCCTATAATTCACCCCTCCACTTT
.	TRBV19	TRBJ1-5	.	CASSTPFGEGGQPQHF	TGTGCCAGTAGTACTCCTTTCGGGGAGGGTGGTCAGCCCCAGCATTTT
TRBD1	TRBV28	TRBJ2-1	.	CASGTGAYNEQFF	TGTGCCAGTGGGACAGGGGCGTACAATGAGCAGTTCTTC
TRBD2	TRBV2	TRBJ2-1	.	CASSEVTGTRINEQFF	TGTGCCAGCAGTGAAGTAACCGGGACTAGGATAAATGAGCAGTTCTTC
.	TRBV19	TRBJ2-7	.	CASSTRSTGVYEQYF	TGTGCCAGTAGTACCCGGTCCACAGGTGTCTACGAGCAGTACTTC
.	TRBV28	TRBJ2-2	once	CASSFGGLTGELFF	TGTGCCAGCAGTTTCGGGGGGCTCACCGGGGAGCTGTTTTTT
TRBD2	TRBV7-2	TRBJ2-1	.	CASSLGLAGAAGSEQFF	TGTGCCAGCAGCTTAGGACTAGCGGGAGCCGCGGGGAGTGAGCAGTTCTTC
.	TRBV6-1	TRBJ1-2	.	CASRYDRNYGYTF	TGTGCCAGCAGATATGACAGGAACTATGGCTACACCTTC
.	TRBV2	TRBJ2-2	.	CASSGTRENTGELFF	TGTGCCAGCAGTGGGACCCGGGAGAACACCGGGGAGCTGTTTTTT
.	TRBV4-3	TRBJ2-3	.	CASSQDVIERTQYF	TGCGCCAGCAGCCAAGATGTTATTGAGCGAACGCAGTATTTT
.	TRBV5-1	TRBJ2-3	.	CASSSGLSTGTDTQYF	TGCGCCAGCAGCTCCGGACTCTCAACAGGGACAGATACGCAGTATTTT
.	TRBV28	TRBJ2-3	.	CASRGTIRTQYF	TGTGCCAGCAGAGGTACAATTCGAACGCAGTATTTT
.	TRBV7-9	TRBJ1-2	.	CASSWTDYGYTF	TGTGCCAGCAGCTGGACGGACTATGGCTACACCTTC
.	TRBV18	TRBJ2-5	.	CASSPLDSPQETQYF	TGTGCCAGCTCACCATTAGACAGTCCGCAAGAGACCCAGTACTTC
.	TRBV10-3	TRBJ1-2	.	CAISESRGGPNYGYTF	TGTGCCATCAGTGAGTCACGTGGAGGGCCAAACTATGGCTACACCTTC
TRBD2	TRBV7-8	TRBJ2-3	.	CASSLLAGISTDTQYF	TGTGCCAGCAGCTTACTAGCGGGGATAAGCACAGATACGCAGTATTTT
.	TRBV5-1	TRBJ2-1	.	CASSLLASANNEQFF	TGCGCCAGCAGCTTGTTAGCTAGCGCGAACAATGAGCAGTTCTTC
.	TRBV11-2	TRBJ2-3	.	CASSLAGVGTDTQYF	TGTGCCAGCAGCTTAGCAGGGGTGGGCACAGATACGCAGTATTTT
TRBD1	TRBV5-1	TRBJ1-1	few	CASSSGQLNTEAFF	TGCGCCAGCAGCTCGGGACAGTTGAACACTGAAGCTTTCTTT